The clone carrying this TCR beta chain was seen once. The data originate from a study of preoperative IRX-2 immunotherapy in early breast cancer. Losses at the gene ends were 3 bases for V and 8 bases for J; bases not matched to a gene: 2. CDR3 length equals 15 residues. CDR1 SGHRS and CDR2 YFSETQ come from the germline V gene. Data came from immunoSEQ multiplex PCR; TCRdb stores just in-frame clones and leaves some out. There are tens of thousands of clones in the sample; around 80% occur only once, and around 7% lies in the top ten. Treatment in this sample: preoperative locoregional IRX-2 cytokine immunotherapy. Samples came from a phase Ib trial of preoperative locoregional IRX-2 cytokine immunotherapy.

The TCR sequence derives from a human donor with breast cancer. The specimen comprised lymph node tissue, sampled after IRX-2 immunotherapy. The J gene is TRBJ2-1, the V gene TRBV5-1; TRBD2 agrees at 16 bases. The CDR3 is CASSYGTSGRDEQFF. The CDR3 DNA is TGCGCCAGCAGCTATGGGACTAGCGGGAGGGATGAGCAGTTCTTC.